This T cell receptor (beta chain) appears in the sequencing data of a study of blood T cell repertoires in COVID-19. The wider study: Sites in the United States, Italy and Spain provided acute and convalescent COVID-19 samples.

Produced via immunoSEQ multiplex PCR; TCRdb's table is partial and in-frame only. The table shows about 170,000 clones, with about 88% occurring only once. The V gene's germline CDR1 is SGHVS and CDR2 FNYEAQ. V gave up 5 bases and J gave up 2 bases; unmatched junction bases: 5. The CDR3 consists of 14 residues. Recovery meant two consecutive negative NP/OP PCR tests, professional clearance, or resolved symptoms. This chain connects TRBV7-6 to TRBJ2-7; 8 bases fit TRBD2. Source material: PBMCs or T cells enriched from blood (not recorded which). The receptor was isolated from a woman aged 18-35 years who had recovered from COVID-19. DNA of the CDR3: TGTGCCAGCAGCGCGCGACTAGCGACCTACGAGCAGTACTTC. Encoded protein: CASSARLATYEQYF.